This T cell receptor (beta chain) came from a study of T cell repertoires in ileal Crohn's disease. Study-wide background: Surgery for a complication: stricturing in roughly 61%, penetrating in 39%. About half of patients got postoperative therapy: under twelve thiopurines, some 19 anti-TNF.

The data were produced by immunoSEQ multiplex PCR, yet TCRdb's version contains in-frame clones alone and is incomplete. The sample includes several thousand clones, roughly 80% of them seen just once. Sequencing was carried out using ileal tissue. The receptor's source is an adult with Crohn's disease.

CDR3 protein: CASSLAGAGERPQHF. CDR3 sequence (DNA): TGTGCCAGCAGCTTAGCGGGGGCAGGGGAGCGGCCCCAGCATTTT. The chain links TRBV7-2 to TRBJ1-5, with D maybe TRBD1 (6 bases). V was trimmed by 0 bases and J by 9 bases, leaving 15 bases between them. The CDR3 covers 15 residues. Germline V CDR1 and CDR2: SGHTA, FQGNSA.